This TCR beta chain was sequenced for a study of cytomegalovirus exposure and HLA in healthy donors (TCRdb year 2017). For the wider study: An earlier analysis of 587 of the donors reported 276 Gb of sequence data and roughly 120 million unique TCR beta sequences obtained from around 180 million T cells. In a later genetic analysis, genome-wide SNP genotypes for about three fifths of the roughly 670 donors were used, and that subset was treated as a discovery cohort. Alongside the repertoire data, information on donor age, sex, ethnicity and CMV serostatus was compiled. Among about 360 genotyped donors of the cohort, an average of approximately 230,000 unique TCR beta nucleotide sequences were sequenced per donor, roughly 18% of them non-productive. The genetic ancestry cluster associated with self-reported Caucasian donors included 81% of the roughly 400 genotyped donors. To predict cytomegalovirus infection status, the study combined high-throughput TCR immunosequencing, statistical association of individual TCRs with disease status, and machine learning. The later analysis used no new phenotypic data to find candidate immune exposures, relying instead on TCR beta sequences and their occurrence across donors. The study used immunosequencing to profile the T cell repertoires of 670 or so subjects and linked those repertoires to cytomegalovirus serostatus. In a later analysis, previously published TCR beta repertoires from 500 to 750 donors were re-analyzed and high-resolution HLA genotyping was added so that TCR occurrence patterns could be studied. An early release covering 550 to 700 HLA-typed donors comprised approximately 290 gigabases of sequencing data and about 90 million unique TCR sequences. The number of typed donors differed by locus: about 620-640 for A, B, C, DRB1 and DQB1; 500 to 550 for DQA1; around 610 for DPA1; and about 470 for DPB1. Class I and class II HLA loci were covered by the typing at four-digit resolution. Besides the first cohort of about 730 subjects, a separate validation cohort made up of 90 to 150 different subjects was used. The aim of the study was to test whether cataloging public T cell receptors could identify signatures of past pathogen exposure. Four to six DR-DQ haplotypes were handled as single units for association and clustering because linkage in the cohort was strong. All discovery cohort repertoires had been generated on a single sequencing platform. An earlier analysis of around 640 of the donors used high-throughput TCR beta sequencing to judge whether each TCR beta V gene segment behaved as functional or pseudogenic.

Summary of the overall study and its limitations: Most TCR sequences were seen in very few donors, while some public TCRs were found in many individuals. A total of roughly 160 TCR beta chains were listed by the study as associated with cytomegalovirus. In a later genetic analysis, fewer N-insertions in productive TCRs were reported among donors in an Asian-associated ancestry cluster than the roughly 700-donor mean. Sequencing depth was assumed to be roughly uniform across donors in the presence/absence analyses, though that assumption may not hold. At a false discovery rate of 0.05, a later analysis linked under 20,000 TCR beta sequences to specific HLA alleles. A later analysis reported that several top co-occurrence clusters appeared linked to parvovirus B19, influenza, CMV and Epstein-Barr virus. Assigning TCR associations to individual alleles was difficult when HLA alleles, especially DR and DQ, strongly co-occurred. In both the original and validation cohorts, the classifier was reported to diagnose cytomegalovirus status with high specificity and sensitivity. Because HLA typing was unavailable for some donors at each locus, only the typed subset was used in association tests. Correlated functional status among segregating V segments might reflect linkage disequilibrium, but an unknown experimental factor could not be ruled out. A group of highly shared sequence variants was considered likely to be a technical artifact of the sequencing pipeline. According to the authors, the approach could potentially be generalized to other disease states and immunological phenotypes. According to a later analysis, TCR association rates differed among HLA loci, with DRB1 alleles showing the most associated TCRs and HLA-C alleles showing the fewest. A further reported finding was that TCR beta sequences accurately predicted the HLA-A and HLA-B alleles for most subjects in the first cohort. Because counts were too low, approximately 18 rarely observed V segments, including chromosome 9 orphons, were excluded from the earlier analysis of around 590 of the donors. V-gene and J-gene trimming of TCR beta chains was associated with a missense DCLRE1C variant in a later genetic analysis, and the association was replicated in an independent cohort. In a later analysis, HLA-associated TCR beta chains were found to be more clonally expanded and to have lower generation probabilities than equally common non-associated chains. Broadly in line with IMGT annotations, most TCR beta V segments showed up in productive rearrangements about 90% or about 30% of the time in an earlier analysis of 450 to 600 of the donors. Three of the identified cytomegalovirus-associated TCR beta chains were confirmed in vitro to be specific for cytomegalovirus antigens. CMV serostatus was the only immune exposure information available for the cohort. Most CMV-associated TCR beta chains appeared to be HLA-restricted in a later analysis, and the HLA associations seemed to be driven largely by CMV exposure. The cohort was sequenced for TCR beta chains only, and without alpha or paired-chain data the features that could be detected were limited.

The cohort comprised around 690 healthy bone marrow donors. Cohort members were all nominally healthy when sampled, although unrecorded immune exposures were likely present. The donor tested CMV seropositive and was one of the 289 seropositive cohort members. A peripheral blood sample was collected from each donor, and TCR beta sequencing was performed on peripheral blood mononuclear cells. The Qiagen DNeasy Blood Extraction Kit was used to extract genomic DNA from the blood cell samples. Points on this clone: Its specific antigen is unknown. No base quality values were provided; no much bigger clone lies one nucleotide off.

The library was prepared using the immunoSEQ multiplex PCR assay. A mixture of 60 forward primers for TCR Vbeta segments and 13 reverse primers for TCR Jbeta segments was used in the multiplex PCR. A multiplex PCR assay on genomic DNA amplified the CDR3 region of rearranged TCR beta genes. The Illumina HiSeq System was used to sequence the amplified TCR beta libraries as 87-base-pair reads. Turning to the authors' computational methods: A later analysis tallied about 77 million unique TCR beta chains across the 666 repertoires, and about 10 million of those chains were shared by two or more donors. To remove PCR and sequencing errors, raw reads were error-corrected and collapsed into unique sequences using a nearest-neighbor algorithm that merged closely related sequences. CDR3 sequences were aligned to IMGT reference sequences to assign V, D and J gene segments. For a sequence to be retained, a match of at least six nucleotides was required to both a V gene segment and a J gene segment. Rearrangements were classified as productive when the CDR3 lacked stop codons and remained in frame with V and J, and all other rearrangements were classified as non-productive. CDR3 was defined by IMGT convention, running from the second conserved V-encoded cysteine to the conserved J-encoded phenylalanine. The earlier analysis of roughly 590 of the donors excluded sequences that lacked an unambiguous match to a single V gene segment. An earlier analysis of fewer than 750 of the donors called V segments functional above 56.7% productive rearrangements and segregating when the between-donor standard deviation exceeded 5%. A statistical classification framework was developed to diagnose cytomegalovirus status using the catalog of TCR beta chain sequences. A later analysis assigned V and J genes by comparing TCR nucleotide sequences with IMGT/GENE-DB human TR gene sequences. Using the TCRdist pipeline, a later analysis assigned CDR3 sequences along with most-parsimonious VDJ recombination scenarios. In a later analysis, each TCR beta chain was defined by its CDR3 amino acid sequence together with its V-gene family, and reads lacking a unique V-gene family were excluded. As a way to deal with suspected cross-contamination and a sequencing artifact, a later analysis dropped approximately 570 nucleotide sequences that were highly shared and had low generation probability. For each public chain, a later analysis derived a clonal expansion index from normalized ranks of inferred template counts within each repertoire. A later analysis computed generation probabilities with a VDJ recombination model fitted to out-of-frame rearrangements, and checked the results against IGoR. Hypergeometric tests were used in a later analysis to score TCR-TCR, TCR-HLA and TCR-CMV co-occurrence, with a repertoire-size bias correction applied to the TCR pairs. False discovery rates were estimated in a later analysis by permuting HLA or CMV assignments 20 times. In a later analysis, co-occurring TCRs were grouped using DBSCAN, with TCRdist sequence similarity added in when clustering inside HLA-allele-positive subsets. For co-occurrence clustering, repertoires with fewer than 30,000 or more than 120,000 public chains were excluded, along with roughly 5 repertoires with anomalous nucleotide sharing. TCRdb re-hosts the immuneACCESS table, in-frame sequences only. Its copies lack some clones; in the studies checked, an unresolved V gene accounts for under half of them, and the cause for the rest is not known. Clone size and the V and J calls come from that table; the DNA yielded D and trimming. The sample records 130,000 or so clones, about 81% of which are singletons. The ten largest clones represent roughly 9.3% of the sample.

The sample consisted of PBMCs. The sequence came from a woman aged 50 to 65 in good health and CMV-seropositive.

The CDR3 region reads CASTTQLRAFF. At the DNA level, the sequence is TGTGCCTCCACGACGCAGCTGAGGGCTTTCTTT. The sequence is built from TRBV30 and TRBJ1-1; a confident D gene designation cannot be given. Including cysteine and phenylalanine, the CDR3 has 11 amino acids. The entry retains the CDR3 DNA only, 33 bases that are in frame from base 1. The CDR1 and CDR2 encoded by the germline V gene (reference sequence) are GTSNPN and SVGIG. V drops 7 bases and J drops 11 bases, leaving 17 bases in between.